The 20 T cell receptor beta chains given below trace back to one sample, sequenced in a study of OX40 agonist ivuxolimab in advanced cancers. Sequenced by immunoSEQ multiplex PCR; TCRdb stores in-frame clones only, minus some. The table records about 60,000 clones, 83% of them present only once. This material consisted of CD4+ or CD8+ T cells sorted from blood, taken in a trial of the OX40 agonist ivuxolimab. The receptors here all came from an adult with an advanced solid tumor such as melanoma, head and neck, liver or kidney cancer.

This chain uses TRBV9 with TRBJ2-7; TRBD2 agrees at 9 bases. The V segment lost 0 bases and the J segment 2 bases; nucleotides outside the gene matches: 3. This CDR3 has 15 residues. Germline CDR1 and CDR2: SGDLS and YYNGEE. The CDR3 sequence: CASSVGLAETYEQYF. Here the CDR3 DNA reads TGTGCCAGCAGCGTAGGACTAGCGGAGACCTACGAGCAGTACTTC.

CDR3 DNA: TGCGCCAGCAGCCAAGATTTCCTAGCGGGGGCCTCCACAGATACGCAGTATTTT. Encoded protein: CASSQDFLAGASTDTQYF. The chain uses TRBV4-1 and TRBJ2-3, with 10 bases that match TRBD2. The CDR3 covers 18 residues. V lost 0 bases to trimming and J lost 2 bases; unmatched junction nucleotides: 8. Germline V gene lookup returns CDR1 MGHRA and CDR2 YSYEKL.

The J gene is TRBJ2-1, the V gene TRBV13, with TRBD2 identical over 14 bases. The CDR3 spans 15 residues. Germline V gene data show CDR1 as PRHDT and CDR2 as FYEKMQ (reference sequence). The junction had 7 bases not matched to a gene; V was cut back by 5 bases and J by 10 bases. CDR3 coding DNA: TGTGCCAGCAGCCAGGGACTAGCGGGAGAGGAGGAGCAGTTCTTC. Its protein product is CASSQGLAGEEEQFF.

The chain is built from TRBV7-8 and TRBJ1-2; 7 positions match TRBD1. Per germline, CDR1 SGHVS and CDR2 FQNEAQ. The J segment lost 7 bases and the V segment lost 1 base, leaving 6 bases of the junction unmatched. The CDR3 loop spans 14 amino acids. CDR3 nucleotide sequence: TGTGCCAGCAGCTTAGGAGGGGGCGCCGGTGGCTACACCTTC. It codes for CASSLGGGAGGYTF.

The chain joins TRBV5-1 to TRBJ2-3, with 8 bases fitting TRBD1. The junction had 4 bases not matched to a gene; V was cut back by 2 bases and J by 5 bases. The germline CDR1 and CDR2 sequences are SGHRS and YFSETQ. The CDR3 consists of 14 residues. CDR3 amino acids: CASSFNRGEDTQYF. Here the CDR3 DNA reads TGCGCCAGCAGCTTTAACAGGGGGGAAGATACGCAGTATTTT.

The CDR3 here is CASSLGGTAGGETQYF. The CDR3 DNA sequence: TGCGCCAGCAGCTTGGGCGGGACGGCCGGAGGGGAGACCCAGTACTTC. V usage is TRBV5-1 and J usage is TRBJ2-5, with TRBD2 as a possible D gene (6 bases). The CDR3 totals 16 residues. Trimming removed 0 bases from V and 5 bases from J, with 17 bases in between. From germline, CDR1 is SGHRS and CDR2 YFSETQ. The full variable domain, rest sourced from reference TRBV5-1 and TRBJ2-5, is KAGVTQTPRYLIKTRGQQVTLSCSPISGHRSVSWYQQTPGQGLQFLFEYFSETQRNKGNFPGRFSGRQFSNSRSEMNVSTLELGDSALYLCASSLGGTAGGETQYFGPGTRLLVL.

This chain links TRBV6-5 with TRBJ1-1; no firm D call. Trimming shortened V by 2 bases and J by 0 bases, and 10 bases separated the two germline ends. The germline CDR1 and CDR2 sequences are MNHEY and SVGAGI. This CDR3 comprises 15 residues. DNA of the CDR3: TGTGCCAGCAGTTACAGTCGGAGAATGAACACTGAAGCTTTCTTT. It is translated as CASSYSRRMNTEAFF.

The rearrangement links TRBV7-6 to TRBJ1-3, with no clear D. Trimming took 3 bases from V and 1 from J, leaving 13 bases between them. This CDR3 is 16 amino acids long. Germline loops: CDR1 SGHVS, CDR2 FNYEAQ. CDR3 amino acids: CASSFASGGSGNTIYF. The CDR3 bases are TGTGCCAGCAGCTTCGCCAGTGGAGGGTCTGGAAACACCATATATTTT.

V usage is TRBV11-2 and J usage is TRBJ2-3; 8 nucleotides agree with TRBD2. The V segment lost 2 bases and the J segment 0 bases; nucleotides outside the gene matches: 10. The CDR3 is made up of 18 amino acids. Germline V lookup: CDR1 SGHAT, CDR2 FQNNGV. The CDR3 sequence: CASSLRAGAIRSTDTQYF. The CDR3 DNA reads TGTGCCAGCAGCTTAAGAGCGGGGGCAATCCGAAGCACAGATACGCAGTATTTT. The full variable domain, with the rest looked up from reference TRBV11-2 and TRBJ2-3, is EAGVAQSPRYKIIEKRQSVAFWCNPISGHATLYWYQQILGQGPKLLIQFQNNGVVDDSQLPKDRFSAERLKGVDSTLKIQPAKLEDSAVYLCASSLRAGAIRSTDTQYFGPGTRLTVL.

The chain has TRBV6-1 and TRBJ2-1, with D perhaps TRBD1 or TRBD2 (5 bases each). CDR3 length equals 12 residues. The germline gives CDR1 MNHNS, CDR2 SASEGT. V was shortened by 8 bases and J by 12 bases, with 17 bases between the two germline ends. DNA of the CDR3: TGTGCCAGCTCCCCTGGGGGTATAGGGCAGTTCTTC. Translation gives CASSPGGIGQFF.

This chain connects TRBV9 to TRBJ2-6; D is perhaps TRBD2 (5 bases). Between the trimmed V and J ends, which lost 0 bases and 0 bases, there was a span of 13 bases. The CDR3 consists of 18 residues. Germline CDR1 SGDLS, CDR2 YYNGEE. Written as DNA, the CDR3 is TGTGCCAGCAGCGTAGCTACAGTGACTATCTCTGGGGCCAACGTCCTGACTTTC. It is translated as CASSVATVTISGANVLTF.

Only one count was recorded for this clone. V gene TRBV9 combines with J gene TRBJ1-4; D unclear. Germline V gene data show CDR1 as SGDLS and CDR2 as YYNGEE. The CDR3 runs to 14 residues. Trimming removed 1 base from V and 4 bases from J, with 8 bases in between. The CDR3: CASSVSASNEKLFF. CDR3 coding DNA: TGTGCCAGCAGCGTATCGGCCAGTAATGAAAAACTGTTTTTT.

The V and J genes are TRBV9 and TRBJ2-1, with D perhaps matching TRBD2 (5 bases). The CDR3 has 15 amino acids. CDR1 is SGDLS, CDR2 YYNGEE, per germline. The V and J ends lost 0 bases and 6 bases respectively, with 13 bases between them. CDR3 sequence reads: CASSVAAAVANEQFF. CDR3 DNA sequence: TGTGCCAGCAGCGTAGCTGCAGCGGTGGCCAATGAGCAGTTCTTC.

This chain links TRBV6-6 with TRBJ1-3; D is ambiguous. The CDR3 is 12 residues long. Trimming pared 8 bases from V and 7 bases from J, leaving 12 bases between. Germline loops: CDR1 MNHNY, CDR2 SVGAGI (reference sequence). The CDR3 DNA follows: TGTGCCAGCTCAAATTCGGTCAACACCATATATTTT. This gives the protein CASSNSVNTIYF.

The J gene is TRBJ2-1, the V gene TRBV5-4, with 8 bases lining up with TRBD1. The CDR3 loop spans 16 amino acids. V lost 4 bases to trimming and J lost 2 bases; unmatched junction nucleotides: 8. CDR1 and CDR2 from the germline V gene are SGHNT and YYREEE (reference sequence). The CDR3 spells CASSLPRQGTYNEQFF. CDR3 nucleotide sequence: TGTGCCAGCAGCCTTCCCCGACAGGGGACCTACAATGAGCAGTTCTTC. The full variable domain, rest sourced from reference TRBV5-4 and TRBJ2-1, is ETGVTQSPTHLIKTRGQQVTLRCSSQSGHNTVSWYQQALGQGPQFIFQYYREEENGRGNFPPRFSGLQFPNYSSELNVNALELDDSALYLCASSLPRQGTYNEQFFGPGTRLTVL.

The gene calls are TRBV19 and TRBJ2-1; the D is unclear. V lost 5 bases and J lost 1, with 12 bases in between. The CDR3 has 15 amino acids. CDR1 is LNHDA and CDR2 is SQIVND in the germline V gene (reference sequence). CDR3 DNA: TGTGCCAGTAGTGTTCAGTGGCTGTCCTACAATGAGCAGTTCTTC. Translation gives CASSVQWLSYNEQFF.

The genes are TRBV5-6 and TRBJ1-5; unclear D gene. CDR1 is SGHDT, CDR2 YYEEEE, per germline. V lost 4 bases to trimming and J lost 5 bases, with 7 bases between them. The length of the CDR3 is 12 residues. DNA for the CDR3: TGTGCCAGCAGCCGATTCGATCAGCCCCAGCATTTT. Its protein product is CASSRFDQPQHF. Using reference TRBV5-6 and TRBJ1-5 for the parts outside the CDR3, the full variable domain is DAGVTQSPTHLIKTRGQQVTLRCSPKSGHDTVSWYQQALGQGPQFIFQYYEEEERQRGNFPDRFSGHQFPNYSSELNVNALLLGDSALYLCASSRFDQPQHFGDGTRLSIL.

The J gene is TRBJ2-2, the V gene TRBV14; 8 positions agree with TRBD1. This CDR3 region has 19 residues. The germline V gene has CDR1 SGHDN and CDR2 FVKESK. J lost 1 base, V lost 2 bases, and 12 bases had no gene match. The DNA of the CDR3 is TGTGCCAGCAGCCAAACCTGGCCAGGGGGCGAAAGGAACACCGGGGAGCTGTTTTTT. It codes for CASSQTWPGGERNTGELFF.

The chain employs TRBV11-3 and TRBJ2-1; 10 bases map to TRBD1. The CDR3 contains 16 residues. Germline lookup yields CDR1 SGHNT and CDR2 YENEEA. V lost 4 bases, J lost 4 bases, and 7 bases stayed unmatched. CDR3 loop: CASSSRQGAGYNEQFF. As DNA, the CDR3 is TGTGCCAGCAGCTCCCGACAGGGGGCGGGTTACAATGAGCAGTTCTTC.

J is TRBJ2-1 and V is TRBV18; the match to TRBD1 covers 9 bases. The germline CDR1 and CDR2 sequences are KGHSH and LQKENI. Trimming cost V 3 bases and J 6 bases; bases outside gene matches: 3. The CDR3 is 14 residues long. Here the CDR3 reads CASSPTGGRNEQFF. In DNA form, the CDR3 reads TGTGCCAGCTCACCTACAGGGGGCCGCAATGAGCAGTTCTTC.